This T cell receptor (beta chain) was identified in a study of control samples from healthy donors and cancer patients. This CDR3 is 16 amino acids long. Germline V CDR1 and CDR2: MNHEY, SVGAGI. The V gene lost 0 bases and the J gene lost 1 base, with 12 bases spanning the gap. Sequenced by immunoSEQ multiplex PCR; TCRdb stores in-frame clones only, minus some. The sample carries around 96,000 clones, 93% recorded once. Sequenced input: blood. The sequence came from a man younger than 30 in good health. The chain carries TRBV6-5 and TRBJ1-1; D remains ambiguous. The CDR3 spells CASSYSAITRNTEAFF. The DNA for the CDR3 is TGTGCCAGCAGTTACTCTGCGATAACCAGGAACACTGAAGCTTTCTTT.